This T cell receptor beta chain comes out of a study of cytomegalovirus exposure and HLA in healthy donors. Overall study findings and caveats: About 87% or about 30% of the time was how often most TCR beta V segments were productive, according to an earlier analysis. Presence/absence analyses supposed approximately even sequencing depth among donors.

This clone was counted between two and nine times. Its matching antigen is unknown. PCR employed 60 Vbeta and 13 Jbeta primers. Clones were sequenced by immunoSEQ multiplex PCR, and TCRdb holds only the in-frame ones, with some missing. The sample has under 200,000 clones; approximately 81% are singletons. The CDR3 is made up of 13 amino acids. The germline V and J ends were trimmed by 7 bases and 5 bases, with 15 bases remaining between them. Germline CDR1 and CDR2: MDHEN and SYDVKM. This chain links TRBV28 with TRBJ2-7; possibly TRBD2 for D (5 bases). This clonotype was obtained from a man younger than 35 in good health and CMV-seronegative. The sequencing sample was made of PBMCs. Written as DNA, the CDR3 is TGTGCCAGCATCCAGCGGCCCTCTGACGAGCAGTACTTC. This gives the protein CASIQRPSDEQYF.